This T cell receptor (beta chain) was obtained from a study of Siglec-9 on CD8 T cells in melanoma. Study outcomes and limitations: An effector memory CD8+ T-cell subset seemingly accumulating in melanoma was reportedly marked and regulated by Siglec-9.

Generated by immunoSEQ multiplex PCR, the TCRdb table keeps only in-frame clones and is missing some. The table has about 33,000 clones, 80% to 85% seen once. Per germline, CDR1 SQVTM and CDR2 ANQGSEA. This CDR3 is 16 amino acids long. The V end was cut by 5 bases, the J end by 3 bases, with 21 bases between. A remark on this clone: What it binds is unknown.

The sequencing sample was made of Siglec-9- CD8+ T cells sorted from blood. The rearrangement uses TRBV29-1 and TRBJ2-3; a weak D match, TRBD2 (6 bases). This receptor was obtained from a human donor in good health. This CDR3 is CSVSSGVGGFTDTQYF. CDR3 nucleotides: TGCAGCGTTAGTAGCGGAGTAGGTGGGTTTACAGATACGCAGTATTTT.